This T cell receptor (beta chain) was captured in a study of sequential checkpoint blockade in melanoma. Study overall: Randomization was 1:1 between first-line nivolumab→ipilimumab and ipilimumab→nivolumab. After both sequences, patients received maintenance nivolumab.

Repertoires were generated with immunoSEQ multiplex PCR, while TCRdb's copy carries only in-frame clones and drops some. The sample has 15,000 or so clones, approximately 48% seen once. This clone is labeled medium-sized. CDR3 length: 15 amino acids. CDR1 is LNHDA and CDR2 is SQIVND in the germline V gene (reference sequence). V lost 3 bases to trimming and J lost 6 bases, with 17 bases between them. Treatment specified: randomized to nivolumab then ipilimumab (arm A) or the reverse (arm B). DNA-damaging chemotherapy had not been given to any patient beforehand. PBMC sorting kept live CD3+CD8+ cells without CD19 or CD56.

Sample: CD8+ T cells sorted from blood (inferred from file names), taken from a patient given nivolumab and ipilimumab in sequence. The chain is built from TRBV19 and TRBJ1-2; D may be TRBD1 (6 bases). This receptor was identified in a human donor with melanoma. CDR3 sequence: CASSIPGQVYDGYTF. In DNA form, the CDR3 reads TGTGCCAGTAGTATCCCGGGACAAGTCTACGATGGCTACACCTTC.